The present entry profiles one T cell receptor beta chain with its context. Its antigen is still unknown. Assay used: immunoSEQ multiplex PCR; TCRdb lists only in-frame clones, some missing. The sample has around 31,000 clones, 95% seen once. These data are taken from a study of circulating and synovial CD4+ cells in juvenile arthritis. Study results and limitations: CPL versus bulk CD4 samples: T cell genome counts differed by at least an order of magnitude.

The receptor was isolated from a human donor with juvenile idiopathic arthritis. Material: CD4+ T cells from blood.

The CDR3 loop is CASSERDRGNYGYTF. For the CDR3, the DNA is TGTGCCAGCAGCGAGAGGGACAGGGGAAACTATGGCTACACCTTC. This chain links TRBV2 with TRBJ1-2; 10 nucleotides agree with TRBD1. The CDR3 runs to 15 residues. After removal of 6 bases from V and 2 bases from J, the junction contained 6 bases not matched to a gene. Germline CDR1 and CDR2: SNHLY and FYNNEI.